This T cell receptor beta chain originates from a study of blood T cell repertoires in COVID-19. Here immunoSEQ multiplex PCR was the method, and the copy in TCRdb shows in-frame clones only, minus some. The table has 45,000 to 70,000 clones, roughly 90% seen once. The germline V gene has CDR1 MGHDK and CDR2 SYGVNS. The junction had 13 bases not matched to a gene; V was cut back by 6 bases and J by 3 bases. CDR3 length: 17 amino acids. This chain uses TRBV25-1 with TRBJ2-2, with 7 bases aligning to TRBD1. The clonotype originates from a woman older than 75 with COVID-19, enrolled during active disease. The specimen sequenced was peripheral blood. CDR3 DNA sequence: TGTGCCAGCAGCGCCCCAAGGCCAGGGGGTCACACCGGGGAGCTGTTTTTT. It is translated as CASSAPRPGGHTGELFF.